This TCR beta chain was captured in a study of shared clonotypes between healthy human individuals. V shed 4 bases and J 11 bases; nucleotides not matched to a gene: 3. From germline, CDR1 is SGHAT and CDR2 FQNNGV. This CDR3 is built from 11 residues. Participating donors were healthy, HIV-negative adults free of recent acute infections or vaccinations. The study separated CD4+ cells into CD45RA+ naive and CD45RA-negative memory subsets. Concerning this clone: Its target is unknown.

Notes on the study in general: Among the subsets, naive ones generally showed larger estimated richness than memory ones. With few donors, the genetic and exposure-history diversity represented was limited.

The table came from immunoSEQ multiplex PCR; TCRdb's copy has only in-frame clones and leaves some out. The table lists millions of clones, approximately 94% of them singletons, with around 0.15% in the top ten. The sample consisted of naive CD4+ T cells sorted from blood. Subset reported: CD45RA+ positively selected. This clonotype was obtained from a man aged 18 to 35 in good health. The rearrangement uses TRBV11-2 and TRBJ1-1; TRBD1 matches 8 bases. CDR3: CASSSDRVAFF. The CDR3 bases are TGTGCCAGCAGCTCGGACAGGGTGGCTTTCTTT.